One sample yielded the 21 T cell receptor beta chains listed below, sequenced in a study of graft-versus-host responses after intestinal transplantation. The repertoire was sequenced with immunoSEQ multiplex PCR; TCRdb's copy has only in-frame clones and lacks some. The sample records about 38,000 clones, 80% to 85% being singletons. The specimen was PBMCs, collected roughly 34 months after transplant. Receptors were obtained from a human patient who received an intestinal transplant, so some T cells may come from the graft donor.

The CDR3 reads CASSRDGWRETQYF. CDR3 sequence (DNA): TGTGCCAGCAGTCGGGACGGGTGGCGAGAGACCCAGTACTTC. J is TRBJ2-5 and V is TRBV28; either TRBD1 or TRBD2 may supply D (5 bases each). The CDR3 spans 14 residues. V was shortened by 5 bases and J by 4 bases, with 14 bases between the two germline ends. Germline V lookup: CDR1 MDHEN, CDR2 SYDVKM.

This chain uses TRBV13 with TRBJ2-1; 11 bases map to TRBD2. J was trimmed by 10 bases and V by 5 bases; bases with no gene match: 10. Looked up from germline, CDR1 is PRHDT and CDR2 is FYEKMQ (reference sequence). CDR3 size: 15 residues. This CDR3 is CASSPRTSGSREQFF. As DNA, the CDR3 is TGTGCCAGCAGCCCCCGTACTAGCGGGAGCCGAGAGCAGTTCTTC.

The chain is built from TRBV28 and TRBJ2-4, with D hard to call. CDR3 length: 14 amino acids. V lost 2 bases and J lost 0, with 5 bases in between. CDR1 MDHEN and CDR2 SYDVKM come from the germline V gene. CDR3 region: CASSLRLAKNIQYF. In nucleotides, the CDR3 is TGTGCCAGCAGTTTACGGCTAGCCAAAAACATTCAGTACTTC.

CDR3 in DNA: TGTGCCAGCAGTGAACAGGACATCTACGAGCAGTACTTC. It codes for CASSEQDIYEQYF. The chain combines TRBV6-1 with TRBJ2-7; a weak D match, TRBD1 (5 bases). Germline V gene sequence: CDR1 MNHNS, CDR2 SASEGT. The CDR3 has 13 residues. V was shortened by 2 bases and J by 3 bases, with 8 bases between the two germline ends.

This chain joins TRBV6-1 and TRBJ2-4; 9 bases line up with TRBD1. CDR1 and CDR2 from the germline V gene are MNHNS and SASEGT. The CDR3 totals 18 residues. V gave up 4 bases and J gave up 0 bases; unmatched junction bases: 10. CDR3: CASSAGTGTGIAKNIQYF. As DNA, the CDR3 is TGTGCCAGCAGTGCCGGGACAGGGACAGGGATAGCCAAAAACATTCAGTACTTC.

The rearrangement uses TRBV7-9 and TRBJ1-1, with 7 bases matching TRBD1. The CDR3 is 14 residues long. Germline V gene lookup returns CDR1 SEHNR and CDR2 FQNEAQ (reference sequence). Losses at the gene ends were 5 bases for V and 4 bases for J; bases not matched to a gene: 7. The CDR3 spells CASSLRSGGTEAFF. The CDR3 coding sequence is TGTGCCAGCAGCCTCCGCTCAGGGGGCACTGAAGCTTTCTTT.

The V call is TRBV28, the J call TRBJ2-3; D perhaps matches TRBD2 (7 bases). The length of the CDR3 is 16 residues. Germline V lookup: CDR1 MDHEN, CDR2 SYDVKM. Deletions cut 11 bases from V and 0 bases from J, with 21 bases between. This chain's CDR3 is CASRAGGGVSTDTQYF. In nucleotides, the CDR3 is TGTGCCTCCCGGGCAGGAGGGGGGGTTAGCACAGATACGCAGTATTTT.

This clone has a single count. The V and J genes are TRBV25-1 and TRBJ2-5, with D possibly matching TRBD2 (5 bases). In germline, CDR1 is MGHDK, CDR2 SYGVNS. V was trimmed by 6 bases and J by 4 bases, leaving 18 bases between them. This CDR3 is built from 15 residues. This chain's CDR3 is CASSPSAGLGETQYF. The CDR3 DNA is TGTGCCAGCAGCCCCAGTGCGGGCCTCGGAGAGACCCAGTACTTC. The full variable domain, with the rest looked up from reference TRBV25-1 and TRBJ2-5, is EADIYQTPRYLVIGTGKKITLECSQTMGHDKMYWYQQDPGMELHLIHYSYGVNSTEKGDLSSESTVSRIRTEHFPLTLESARPSHTSQYLCASSPSAGLGETQYFGPGTRLLVL.

The rearrangement uses TRBV10-3 and TRBJ2-2; possible D gene TRBD2, 5 bases. CDR3 size: 13 residues. The germline V gene has CDR1 ENHRY and CDR2 SYGVKD. Between the trimmed V and J ends, which lost 5 bases and 5 bases, there was a span of 9 bases. CDR3 residues: CAISIGETGELFF. Here the CDR3 DNA reads TGTGCCATCAGTATCGGGGAAACCGGGGAGCTGTTTTTT.

This clone was detected a few times. The rearrangement uses TRBV7-9 and TRBJ2-7, with D possibly matching TRBD2 (5 bases). The CDR3 has 14 amino acids. The germline V gene encodes CDR1 SEHNR and CDR2 FQNEAQ (reference sequence). The V end lost 6 bases, the J end lost 0 bases, and 12 bases lay between the germline ends. CDR3 sequence (DNA): TGTGCCAGCAGTTCCTCCAGCGGCTCCTACGAGCAGTACTTC. Amino acids: CASSSSSGSYEQYF.

The gene calls are TRBV12-5 and TRBJ1-2; D not resolved. This CDR3 comprises 14 residues. Germline CDR1 is LGHNT and CDR2 is FRNRAP. The germline V and J ends were trimmed by 1 base and 2 bases, with 8 bases remaining between them. CDR3 protein: CASGLGDTNYGYTF. CDR3 DNA: TGTGCTAGTGGTTTGGGAGATACCAACTATGGCTACACCTTC.

The V gene is TRBV28, the J gene TRBJ1-1; D remains unclear. CDR1 is MDHEN and CDR2 is SYDVKM in the germline V gene. Deletions cut 6 bases from V and 8 bases from J, with 13 bases between. This CDR3 is 12 amino acids long. For the CDR3, the DNA is TGTGCCAGCAGCTTAGGGTACTCCGAAGCTTTCTTT. Amino acids: CASSLGYSEAFF.

The sample holds a few counts of this clone. The J gene is TRBJ1-5, the V gene TRBV19, with TRBD1 identical over 10 bases. Germline assignment: CDR1 LNHDA and CDR2 SQIVND (reference sequence). The CDR3 runs 14 residues. J lost 8 bases, V lost 6 bases, and 7 bases had no gene match. The CDR3 reads CASSLGQGIEPQHF. The CDR3 DNA follows: TGTGCCAGTAGCCTGGGACAGGGGATAGAGCCCCAGCATTTT. Together with reference TRBV19 and TRBJ1-5, the CDR3 gives the full variable domain: DGGITQSPKYLFRKEGQNVTLSCEQNLNHDAMYWYRQDPGQGLRLIYYSQIVNDFQKGDIAEGYSVSREKKESFPLTVTSAQKNPTAFYLCASSLGQGIEPQHFGDGTRLSIL.

J is TRBJ2-1 and V is TRBV4-1; weak D call: TRBD1 (7 bases). Germline values: CDR1 MGHRA, CDR2 YSYEKL. Trimming removed 1 base from V and 1 base from J, with 11 bases in between. The CDR3 extends over 16 amino acids. The CDR3 DNA reads TGCGCCAGCAGCCAAGCGGGGGACAGTTCCTACAATGAGCAGTTCTTC. It yields the protein CASSQAGDSSYNEQFF.

The V call is TRBV19, the J call TRBJ2-5; no definite D call. CDR3 length equals 14 residues. Germline CDR1 reads LNHDA; CDR2 reads SQIVND (reference sequence). V lost 4 bases and J lost 4, with 13 bases in between. CDR3 sequence reads: CASSKGRWGETQYF. The CDR3 DNA follows: TGTGCCAGTAGTAAGGGTCGTTGGGGAGAGACCCAGTACTTC.

The gene calls are TRBV5-1 and TRBJ1-4; perhaps TRBD1 as D (6 bases). The CDR3 length is 13 residues. The V end lost 0 bases, the J end lost 10 bases, and 10 bases lay between the germline ends. Germline V gene lookup returns CDR1 SGHRS and CDR2 YFSETQ. The CDR3 reads CASSLDTRGKLFF. CDR3 DNA sequence: TGCGCCAGCAGCTTGGATACCAGGGGAAAACTGTTTTTT.

The chain uses TRBV28 and TRBJ2-7, with TRBD2 identical over 11 bases. V shed 1 base, J shed 12 bases, and the junction held 11 bases outside the gene matches. This CDR3 has 15 residues. From germline, CDR1 is MDHEN and CDR2 SYDVKM. DNA of the CDR3: TGTGCCAGCAGTTTATCCCCACTAGCGGGAGAGGTCCCGTACTTC. Its translation: CASSLSPLAGEVPYF.

V gene TRBV5-1 combines with J gene TRBJ2-3; D unresolved. This CDR3 spans 13 amino acids. The germline V and J ends were trimmed by 3 bases and 4 bases, with 9 bases remaining between them. Looked up from germline, CDR1 is SGHRS and CDR2 is YFSETQ. CDR3 sequence reads: CASSWNSPDTQYF. Here the CDR3 DNA reads TGCGCCAGCAGCTGGAACAGCCCAGATACGCAGTATTTT.

Comment on this clone: At one boundary the junction diverges from the germline segment, which might be a read error. This sequence joins TRBV23-1 and TRBJ2-5; TRBD1 is a possible D gene (5 bases). TRBV23-1 is placed among ORFs of uncertain function. The CDR3 totals 14 residues. CDR3 sequence reads: CASGHRGPGETQYF. DNA of the CDR3: TGCGCCAGCGGTCATAGGGGCCCTGGGGAGACCCAGTACTTC.

The chain combines TRBV18 with TRBJ1-1, with D possibly being TRBD1 (6 bases). Looked up from germline, CDR1 is KGHSH and CDR2 is LQKENI. Trimming stripped 3 bases from V and 2 bases from J, with 13 bases between. The CDR3 has 15 amino acids. The CDR3 region is CASSPRGRSNTEAFF. CDR3 DNA: TGTGCCAGCTCACCTCGGGGGCGGAGTAACACTGAAGCTTTCTTT.

Note on this clone: Other nucleotide sequences from this sample produce the same CDR3. CDR3 sequence reads: CASSEALRGYEQYF. In DNA, the CDR3 is TGTGCCAGCAGTGAAGCGCTTCGTGGCTACGAGCAGTACTTC. V gene TRBV6-1 combines with J gene TRBJ2-7; D gene ambiguous. The CDR3 runs 14 residues. CDR1 is MNHNS and CDR2 is SASEGT in the germline V gene. Between the trimmed V and J ends, which lost 0 bases and 3 bases, there was a span of 9 bases.